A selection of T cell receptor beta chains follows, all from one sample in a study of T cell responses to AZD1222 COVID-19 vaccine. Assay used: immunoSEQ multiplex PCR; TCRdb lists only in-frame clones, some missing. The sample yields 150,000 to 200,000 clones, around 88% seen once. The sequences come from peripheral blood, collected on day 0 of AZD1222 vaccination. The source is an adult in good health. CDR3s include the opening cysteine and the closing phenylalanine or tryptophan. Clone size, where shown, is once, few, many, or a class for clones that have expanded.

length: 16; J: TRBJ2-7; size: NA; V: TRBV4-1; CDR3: CASSQDRELEAYEQYF
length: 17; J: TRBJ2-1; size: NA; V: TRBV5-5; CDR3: CASSHGFGDSAYNEQFF
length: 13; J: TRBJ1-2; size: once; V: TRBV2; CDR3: CASSEEGAGGYTF
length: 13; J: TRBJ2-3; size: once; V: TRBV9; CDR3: CASSPPTTDTQYF
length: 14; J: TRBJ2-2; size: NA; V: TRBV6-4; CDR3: CASSIDPNTGELFF
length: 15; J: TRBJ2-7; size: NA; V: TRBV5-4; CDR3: CASSPTGSPGGGQYF
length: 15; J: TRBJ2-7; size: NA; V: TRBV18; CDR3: CASSPQGTGVYEQYF
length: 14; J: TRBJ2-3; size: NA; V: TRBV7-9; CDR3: CASSLGQGKDTQYF
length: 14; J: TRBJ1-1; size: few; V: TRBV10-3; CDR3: CAISAQQGNTEAFF
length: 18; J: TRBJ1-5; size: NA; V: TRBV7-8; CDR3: CASSLDLTEIYSNQPQHF
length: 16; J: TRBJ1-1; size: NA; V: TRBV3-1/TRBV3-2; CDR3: CASSHLLGRGGTEAFF
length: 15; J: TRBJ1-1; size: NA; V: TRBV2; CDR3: CASRPRTGANTEAFF
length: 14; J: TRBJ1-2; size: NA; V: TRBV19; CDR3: CASRSRATADGYTF
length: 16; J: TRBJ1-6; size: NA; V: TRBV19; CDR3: CASSKIPGQDNSPLHF
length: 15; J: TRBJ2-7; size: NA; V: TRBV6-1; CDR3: CASSETSGSSYEQYF
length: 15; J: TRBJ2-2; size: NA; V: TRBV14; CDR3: CASSQYRGYTGELFF
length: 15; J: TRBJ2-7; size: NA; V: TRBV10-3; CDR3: CAISESRSTSYEQYF
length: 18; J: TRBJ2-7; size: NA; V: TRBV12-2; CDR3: CASRLARLAGLRPYEQYF
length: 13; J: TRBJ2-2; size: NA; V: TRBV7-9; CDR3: CASSLHGLEELFF
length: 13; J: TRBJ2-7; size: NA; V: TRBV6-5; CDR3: CASSYLGPREQYF
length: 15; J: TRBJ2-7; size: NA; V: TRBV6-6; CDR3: CASSYIGQGSYEQYF
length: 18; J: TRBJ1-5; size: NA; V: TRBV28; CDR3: CASSFPTYQGRGNQPQHF
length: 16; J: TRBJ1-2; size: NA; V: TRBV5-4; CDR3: CASSLVPGDVSNGYTF
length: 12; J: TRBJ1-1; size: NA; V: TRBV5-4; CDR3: CASSLAGQEAFF
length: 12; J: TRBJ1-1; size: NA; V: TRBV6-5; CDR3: CASRLTVVEAFF
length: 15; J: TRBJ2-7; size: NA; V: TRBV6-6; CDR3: CASSYSRDTSYEQYF
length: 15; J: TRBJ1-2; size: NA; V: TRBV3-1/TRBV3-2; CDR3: CASSQVGQLGGGYTF
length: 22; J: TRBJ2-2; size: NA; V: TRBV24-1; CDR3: CATSDLQIWVEEGQGNTGELFF
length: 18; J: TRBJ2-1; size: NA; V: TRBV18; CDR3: CASSPPPAGEGFYNEQFF